A selection of T cell receptor beta chains follows, all from one sample in a study of cytomegalovirus exposure and HLA in healthy donors. The method was immunoSEQ multiplex PCR; TCRdb's version includes in-frame clones alone and lacks a portion of them. The sample contains 100,000 to 140,000 clones, around two thirds of which appear only once. The sample consisted of PBMCs. The receptor set was obtained from a woman in her thirties or forties in good health and CMV-seropositive. The CDR3 runs from the conserved cysteine through the conserved F or W. A D gene is named only where the DNA matches it firmly. Size tells how often a clone was seen (once, few, many) or the class of an expanded clone, and some rows leave it out.

V gene	clone size	D gene	J gene	CDR3 protein	CDR3 DNA
TRBV5-1	-	-	TRBJ2-5	CASSLRTPPETQYF	TGCGCCAGCAGCTTGAGGACTCCGCCCGAGACCCAGTACTTC
TRBV2	-	-	TRBJ2-5	CASSAGTIRETQYF	TGTGCCAGCAGTGCCGGGACAATTAGAGAGACCCAGTACTTC
TRBV10-3	-	-	TRBJ2-7	CAISEILDYEQYF	TGTGCCATCAGTGAAATACTAGACTACGAGCAGTACTTC
TRBV6-5	-	-	TRBJ1-6	CASSLQGPYNSPLHF	TGTGCCAGCAGTTTGCAGGGGCCCTATAATTCACCCCTCCACTTT
TRBV15	few	-	TRBJ1-3	CATSQNLGLTRNTIYF	TGTGCCACCAGCCAAAACTTGGGGCTCACAAGAAACACCATATATTTT
TRBV18	-	-	TRBJ2-1	CASSPRSGQNYNEQFF	TGTGCCAGCTCACCTCGATCAGGACAAAACTACAATGAGCAGTTCTTC
TRBV29-1	once	-	TRBJ2-1	CSVDNREAPTYNEQFF	TGCAGCGTTGACAATAGAGAGGCCCCAACCTACAATGAGCAGTTCTTC
TRBV7-2	-	-	TRBJ2-3	CASSRGASTDTQYF	TGTGCCAGCAGCCGCGGGGCGAGCACAGATACGCAGTATTTT
TRBV6-5	once	-	TRBJ2-2	CASSYLQVYTGELFF	TGTGCCAGCAGTTACTTACAGGTTTACACCGGGGAGCTGTTTTTT
TRBV2	-	-	TRBJ1-6	CASSEPKFVDSNSPLHF	TGTGCCAGCAGTGAACCAAAATTCGTCGACAGCAATTCACCCCTCCACTTT
TRBV5-1	-	-	TRBJ1-6	CASRRSPMEGPGHSPLHF	TGCGCCAGCAGGCGGAGCCCGATGGAGGGACCCGGTCATTCACCCCTCCACTTT
TRBV5-6	-	TRBD2	TRBJ2-1	CASSWLAGGYNNEQFF	TGTGCCAGCAGCTGGCTAGCGGGGGGGTATAACAATGAGCAGTTCTTC
TRBV27	-	-	TRBJ1-1	CASSLIGTAGAMNTEAFF	TGTGCCAGCAGTTTAATCGGTACGGCAGGGGCGATGAACACTGAAGCTTTCTTT
TRBV19	-	TRBD1	TRBJ1-5	CASSITGDGQPQHF	TGTGCCAGTAGTATAACAGGGGACGGTCAGCCCCAGCATTTT
TRBV15	-	-	TRBJ1-2	CATSRESGIVGYTF	TGTGCCACCAGCAGAGAATCAGGGATCGTTGGCTACACCTTC
TRBV6-1	-	TRBD1	TRBJ1-2	CASYQRDSPIDGYTF	TGTGCCAGCTACCAACGGGACAGCCCTATTGATGGCTACACCTTC
TRBV10-1	-	-	TRBJ1-6	CASSVGKNSPLHF	TGCGCCAGCAGTGTTGGCAAAAATTCACCCCTCCACTTT
TRBV11-2	-	-	TRBJ2-7	CASSLGGETYEQYF	TGTGCCAGCAGCTTAGGCGGGGAAACCTACGAGCAGTACTTC
TRBV6-6	-	-	TRBJ1-5	CASTEPGKGYQPQHF	TGTGCCAGCACCGAACCTGGGAAGGGGTATCAGCCCCAGCATTTT
TRBV2	few	TRBD2	TRBJ2-7	CASSATAGRYEQYF	TGTGCCAGCAGTGCTACAGCGGGGAGGTACGAGCAGTACTTC
TRBV5-1	-	-	TRBJ1-4	CASSLGAAGLNEKLFF	TGCGCCAGCAGCCTAGGGGCAGCAGGCCTTAATGAAAAACTGTTTTTT
TRBV7-6	-	-	TRBJ1-1	CASSPADHTEAFF	TGTGCCAGCAGTCCAGCGGACCACACTGAAGCTTTCTTT
TRBV5-1	-	-	TRBJ1-1	CASSFDSVNTEAFF	TGCGCCAGCAGCTTCGACAGCGTCAACACTGAAGCTTTCTTT
TRBV4-2	-	-	TRBJ2-5	CASSQERQETQYF	TGTGCCAGCAGCCAAGAGCGTCAAGAGACCCAGTACTTC
TRBV5-4	-	-	TRBJ2-1	CASSLGRGSVNEQFF	TGTGCCAGCAGCTTGGGTAGGGGCTCTGTCAATGAGCAGTTCTTC
TRBV4-3	-	TRBD1	TRBJ2-7	CASSRGPRTGVADEQYF	TGCGCCAGCAGCCGCGGACCTAGGACAGGGGTCGCCGACGAGCAGTACTTC
TRBV4-3	few	-	TRBJ2-5	CASSQATGKAETQYF	TGCGCCAGCAGCCAAGCAACAGGGAAGGCAGAGACCCAGTACTTC
TRBV6-5	-	TRBD1	TRBJ2-7	CASSWYRTGYGHEQYF	TGTGCCAGCAGTTGGTATAGGACAGGGTATGGCCACGAGCAGTACTTC
TRBV7-2	-	-	TRBJ2-7	CASSYRAEQYF	TGTGCCAGCAGCTACAGGGCCGAGCAGTACTTC
TRBV2	-	TRBD1	TRBJ1-5	CASSIDRVDQPQHF	TGTGCCAGCAGTATAGACAGGGTTGATCAGCCCCAGCATTTT
TRBV7-2	-	TRBD2	TRBJ2-7	CASSRTSGAYEQYF	TGTGCCAGCAGCCGGACTAGCGGGGCATACGAGCAGTACTTC
TRBV5-1	-	-	TRBJ2-5	CASSFGVVGETQYF	TGCGCCAGCAGTTTCGGAGTTGTTGGAGAGACCCAGTACTTC
TRBV7-9	-	-	TRBJ1-1	CASSREGGRAFF	TGTGCCAGCAGCAGAGAGGGAGGCCGAGCTTTCTTT
TRBV6-5	-	-	TRBJ1-1	CASRSIRSEAFF	TGTGCCAGCAGGTCCATAAGGAGTGAAGCTTTCTTT
TRBV28	-	TRBD1	TRBJ2-7	CASKMRTGGYEQYF	TGTGCCAGCAAGATGAGGACAGGGGGGTACGAGCAGTACTTC
TRBV4-3	-	-	TRBJ2-6	CASSPTRQISGANVLTF	TGCGCCAGCAGCCCTACCCGACAGATTTCTGGGGCCAACGTCCTGACTTTC
TRBV6-6	-	TRBD1	TRBJ1-2	CASSPRTGYGYTF	TGTGCCAGCAGCCCGAGGACAGGGTATGGCTACACCTTC
TRBV2	-	-	TRBJ2-1	CASSVETPPDEQFF	TGTGCCAGCAGTGTTGAGACACCACCGGATGAGCAGTTCTTC
TRBV11-1	-	-	TRBJ1-2	CASSSGLSLEGYTF	TGTGCCAGCAGCTCGGGACTGTCCTTGGAAGGCTACACCTTC
TRBV11-2	-	-	TRBJ1-2	CASSFSGGGIYGYTF	TGTGCCAGCAGCTTCTCCGGGGGGGGCATCTATGGCTACACCTTC
TRBV27	-	-	TRBJ1-2	CASSSAQTANYGYTF	TGTGCCAGCAGTTCCGCCCAGACAGCGAACTATGGCTACACCTTC
TRBV5-1	few	-	TRBJ1-1	CASSSSGPRATEAFF	TGCGCCAGCAGCTCCTCCGGGCCGAGGGCTACTGAAGCTTTCTTT
TRBV5-1	-	-	TRBJ2-7	CASSLVQGPYEQYF	TGCGCCAGCAGCTTGGTTCAGGGGCCCTACGAGCAGTACTTC
TRBV11-2	-	TRBD1	TRBJ1-5	CASSSGTGNQPQHF	TGTGCCAGCAGCTCCGGGACAGGCAATCAGCCCCAGCATTTT
TRBV7-9	once	-	TRBJ1-1	CASSPVGGLGEAFF	TGTGCCAGCAGCCCGGTGGGGGGGCTGGGTGAAGCTTTCTTT
TRBV6-5	few	TRBD1	TRBJ2-5	CASSYRTGQETQYF	TGTGCCAGCAGTTACAGGACAGGTCAAGAGACCCAGTACTTC
TRBV15	-	-	TRBJ2-7	CATSREASGNEQYF	TGTGCCACCAGCAGAGAGGCATCAGGGAACGAGCAGTACTTC